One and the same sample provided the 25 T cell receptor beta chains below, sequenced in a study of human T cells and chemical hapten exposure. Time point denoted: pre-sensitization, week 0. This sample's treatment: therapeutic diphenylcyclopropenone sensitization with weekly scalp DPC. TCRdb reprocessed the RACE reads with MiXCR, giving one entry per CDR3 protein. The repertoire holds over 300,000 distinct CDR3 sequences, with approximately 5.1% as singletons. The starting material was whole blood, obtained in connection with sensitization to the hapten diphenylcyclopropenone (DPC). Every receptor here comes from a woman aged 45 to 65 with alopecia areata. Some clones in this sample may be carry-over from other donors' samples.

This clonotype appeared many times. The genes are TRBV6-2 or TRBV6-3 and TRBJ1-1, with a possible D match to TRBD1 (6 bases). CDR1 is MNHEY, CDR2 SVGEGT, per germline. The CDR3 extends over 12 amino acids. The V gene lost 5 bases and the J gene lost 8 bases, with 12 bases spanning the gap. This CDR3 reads CASSHQGREAFF. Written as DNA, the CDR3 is TGTGCCAGCAGTCACCAGGGGCGAGAAGCTTTCTTT.

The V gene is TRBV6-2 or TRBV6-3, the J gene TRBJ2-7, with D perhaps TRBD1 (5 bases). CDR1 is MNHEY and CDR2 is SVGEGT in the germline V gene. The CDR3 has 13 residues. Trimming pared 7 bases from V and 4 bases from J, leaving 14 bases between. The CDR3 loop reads CASKPGNRYEQYF. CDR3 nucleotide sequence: TGTGCCAGCAAACCAGGGAATAGGTACGAGCAGTACTTC.

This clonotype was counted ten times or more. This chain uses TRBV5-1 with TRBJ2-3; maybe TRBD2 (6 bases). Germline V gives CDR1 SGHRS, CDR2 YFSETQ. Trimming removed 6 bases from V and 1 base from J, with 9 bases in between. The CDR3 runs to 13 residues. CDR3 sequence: CASNPSGTDTQYF. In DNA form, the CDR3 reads TGCGCCAGCAACCCTAGCGGCACAGATACGCAGTATTTT.

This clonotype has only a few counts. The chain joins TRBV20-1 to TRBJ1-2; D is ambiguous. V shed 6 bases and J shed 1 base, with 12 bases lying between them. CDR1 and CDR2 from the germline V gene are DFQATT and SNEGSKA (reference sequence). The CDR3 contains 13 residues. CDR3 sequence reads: CSALLNINYGYTF. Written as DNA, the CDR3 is TGCAGTGCGTTACTGAACATTAACTATGGCTACACCTTC.

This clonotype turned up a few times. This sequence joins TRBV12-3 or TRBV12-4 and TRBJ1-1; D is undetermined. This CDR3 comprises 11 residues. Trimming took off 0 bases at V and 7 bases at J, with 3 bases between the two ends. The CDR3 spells CASSLALEAFF. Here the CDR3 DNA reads TGTGCCAGCAGTTTAGCGCTTGAAGCTTTCTTT.

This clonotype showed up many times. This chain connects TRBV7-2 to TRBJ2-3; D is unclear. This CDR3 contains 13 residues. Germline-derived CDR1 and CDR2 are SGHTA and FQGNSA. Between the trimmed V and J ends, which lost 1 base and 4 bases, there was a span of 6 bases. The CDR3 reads CASSLDTPDTQYF. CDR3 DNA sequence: TGTGCCAGCAGCTTAGACACACCAGATACGCAGTATTTT.

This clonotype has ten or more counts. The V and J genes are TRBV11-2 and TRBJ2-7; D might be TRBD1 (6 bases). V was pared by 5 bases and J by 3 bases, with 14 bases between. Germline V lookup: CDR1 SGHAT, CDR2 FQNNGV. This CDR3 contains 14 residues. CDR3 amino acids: CASSPTTGYYEQYF. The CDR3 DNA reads TGTGCCAGCAGCCCGACGACAGGTTACTACGAGCAGTACTTC.

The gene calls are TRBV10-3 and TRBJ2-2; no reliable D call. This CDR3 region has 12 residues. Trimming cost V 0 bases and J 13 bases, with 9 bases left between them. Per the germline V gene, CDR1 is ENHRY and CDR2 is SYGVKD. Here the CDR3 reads CAISESAGWLFF. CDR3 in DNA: TGTGCCATCAGTGAGTCGGCTGGGTGGCTGTTTTTT.

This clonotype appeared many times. The CDR3 region has the DNA TGTGCCAGCAGTTTCCTCAATAGCAATCAGCCCCAGCATTTT. Protein product: CASSFLNSNQPQHF. V and J are TRBV28 and TRBJ1-5; D is uncertain. Trimming pared 3 bases from V and 0 bases from J, leaving 6 bases between. Germline V gene sequence: CDR1 MDHEN, CDR2 SYDVKM. The CDR3 has 14 residues.

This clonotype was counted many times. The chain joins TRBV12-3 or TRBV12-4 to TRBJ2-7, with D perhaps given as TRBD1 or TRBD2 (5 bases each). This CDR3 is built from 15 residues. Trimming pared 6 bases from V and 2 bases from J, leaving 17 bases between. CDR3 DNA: TGTGCCAGCAGCCGAGGGACGAACGCACCCTACGAGCAGTACTTC. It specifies CASSRGTNAPYEQYF.

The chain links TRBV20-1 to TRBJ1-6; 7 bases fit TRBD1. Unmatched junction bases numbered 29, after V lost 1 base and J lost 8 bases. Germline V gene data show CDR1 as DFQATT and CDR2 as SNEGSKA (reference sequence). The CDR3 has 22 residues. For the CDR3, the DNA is TGCAGTGCTAGAGGTTACAAGGTTTGGGACAGTGAGACCTTAGTACCTCATTCACCCCTCCACTTT. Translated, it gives CSARGYKVWDSETLVPHSPLHF.

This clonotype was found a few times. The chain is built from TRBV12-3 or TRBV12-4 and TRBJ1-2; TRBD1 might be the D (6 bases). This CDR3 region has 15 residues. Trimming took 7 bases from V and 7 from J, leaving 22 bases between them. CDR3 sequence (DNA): TGTGCCAGCACTCTGACAGGCGGGAAGGTCGGTGGCTACACCTTC. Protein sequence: CASTLTGGKVGGYTF.

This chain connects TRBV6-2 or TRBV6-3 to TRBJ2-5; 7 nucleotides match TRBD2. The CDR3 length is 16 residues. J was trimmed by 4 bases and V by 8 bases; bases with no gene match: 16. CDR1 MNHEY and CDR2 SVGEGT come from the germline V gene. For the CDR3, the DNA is TGTGCCAGCCTCAGCGGGGCGGGGAGGGGAACAGAGACCCAGTACTTC. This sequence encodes CASLSGAGRGTETQYF.

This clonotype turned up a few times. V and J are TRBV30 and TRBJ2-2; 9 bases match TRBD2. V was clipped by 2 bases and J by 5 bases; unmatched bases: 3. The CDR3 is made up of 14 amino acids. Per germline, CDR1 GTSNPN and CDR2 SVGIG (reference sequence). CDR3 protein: CAWSRGLATGELFF. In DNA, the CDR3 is TGTGCCTGGAGTCGGGGACTAGCAACCGGGGAGCTGTTTTTT.

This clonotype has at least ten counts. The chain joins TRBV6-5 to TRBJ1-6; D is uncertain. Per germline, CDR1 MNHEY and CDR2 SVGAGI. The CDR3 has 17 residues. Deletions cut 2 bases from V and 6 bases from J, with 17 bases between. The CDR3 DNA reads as TGTGCCAGCAGTTACGAGGGAATGGGCTTGGGTAATTCACCCCTCCACTTT. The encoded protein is CASSYEGMGLGNSPLHF.

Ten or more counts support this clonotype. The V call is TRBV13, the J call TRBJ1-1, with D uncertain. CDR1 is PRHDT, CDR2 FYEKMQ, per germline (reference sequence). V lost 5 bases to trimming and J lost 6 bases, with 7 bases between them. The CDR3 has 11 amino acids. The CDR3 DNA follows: TGTGCCAGCAGCCACCGTTCTGAAGCTTTCTTT. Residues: CASSHRSEAFF.

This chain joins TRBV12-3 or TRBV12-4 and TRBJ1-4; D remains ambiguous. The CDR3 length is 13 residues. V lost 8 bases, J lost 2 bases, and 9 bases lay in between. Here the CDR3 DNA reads TGTGCCAGCCGCAGACGGACTAATGAAAAACTGTTTTTT. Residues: CASRRRTNEKLFF.

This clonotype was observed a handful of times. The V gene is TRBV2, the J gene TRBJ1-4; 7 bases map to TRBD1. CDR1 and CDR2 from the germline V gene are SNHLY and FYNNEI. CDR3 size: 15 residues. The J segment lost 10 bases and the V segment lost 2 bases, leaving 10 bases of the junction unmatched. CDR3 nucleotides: TGTGCCAGCAGTGAAACGCAGGGCCAGGGGGGAAAACTGTTTTTT. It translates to CASSETQGQGGKLFF.

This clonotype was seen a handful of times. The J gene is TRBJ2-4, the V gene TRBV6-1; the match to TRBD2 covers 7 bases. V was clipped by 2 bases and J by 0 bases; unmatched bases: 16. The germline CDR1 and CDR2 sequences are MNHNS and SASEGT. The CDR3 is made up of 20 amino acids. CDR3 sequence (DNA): TGTGCCAGCAGTGAAAGCCTCCCAGCGGGGTCTTCTCTAGCCAAAAACATTCAGTACTTC. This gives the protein CASSESLPAGSSLAKNIQYF.

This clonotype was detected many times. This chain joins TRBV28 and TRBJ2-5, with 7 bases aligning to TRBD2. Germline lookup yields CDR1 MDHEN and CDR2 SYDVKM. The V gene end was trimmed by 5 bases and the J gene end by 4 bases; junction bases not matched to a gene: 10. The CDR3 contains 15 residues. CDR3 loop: CASSLDGPGGETQYF. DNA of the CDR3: TGTGCCAGCAGTCTTGACGGGCCGGGAGGAGAGACCCAGTACTTC.

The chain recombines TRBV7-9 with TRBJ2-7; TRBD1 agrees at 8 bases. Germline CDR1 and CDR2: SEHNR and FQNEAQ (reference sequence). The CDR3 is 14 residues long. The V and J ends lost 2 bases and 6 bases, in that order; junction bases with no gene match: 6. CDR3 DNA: TGTGCCAGCAGCTTATTGGGACAGGCCTCCGAGCAGTACTTC. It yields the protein CASSLLGQASEQYF.

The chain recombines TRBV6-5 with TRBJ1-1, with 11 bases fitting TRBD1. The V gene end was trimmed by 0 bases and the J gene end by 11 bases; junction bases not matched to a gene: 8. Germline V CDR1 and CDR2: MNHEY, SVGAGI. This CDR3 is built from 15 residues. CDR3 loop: CASSYSRDRGMRAFF. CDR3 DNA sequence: TGTGCCAGCAGTTACTCCCGGGACAGGGGGATGCGGGCTTTCTTT.

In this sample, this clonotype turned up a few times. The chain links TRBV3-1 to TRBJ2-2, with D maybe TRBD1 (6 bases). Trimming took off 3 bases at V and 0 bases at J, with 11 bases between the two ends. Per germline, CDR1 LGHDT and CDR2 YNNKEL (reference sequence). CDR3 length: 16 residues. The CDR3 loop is CASSQGHRSNTGELFF. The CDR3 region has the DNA TGTGCCAGCAGCCAGGGACACCGTTCGAACACCGGGGAGCTGTTTTTT.

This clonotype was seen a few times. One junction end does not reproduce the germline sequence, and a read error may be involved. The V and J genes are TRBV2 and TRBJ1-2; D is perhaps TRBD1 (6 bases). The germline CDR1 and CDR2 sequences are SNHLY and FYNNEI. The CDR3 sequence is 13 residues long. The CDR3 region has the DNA TGTGCCAGCAGTTTCCGGGACAACTCTGGCTACACCTTC. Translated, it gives CASSFRDNSGYTF.

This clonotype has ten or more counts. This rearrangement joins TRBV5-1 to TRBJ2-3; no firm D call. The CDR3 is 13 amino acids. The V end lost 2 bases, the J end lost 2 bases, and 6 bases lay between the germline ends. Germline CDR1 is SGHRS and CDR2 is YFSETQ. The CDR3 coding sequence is TGCGCCAGCAGCTTCATGGACACAGATACGCAGTATTTT. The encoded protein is CASSFMDTDTQYF. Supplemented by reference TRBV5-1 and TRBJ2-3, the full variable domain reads KAGVTQTPRYLIKTRGQQVTLSCSPISGHRSVSWYQQTPGQGLQFLFEYFSETQRNKGNFPGRFSGRQFSNSRSEMNVSTLELGDSALYLCASSFMDTDTQYFGPGTRLTVL.